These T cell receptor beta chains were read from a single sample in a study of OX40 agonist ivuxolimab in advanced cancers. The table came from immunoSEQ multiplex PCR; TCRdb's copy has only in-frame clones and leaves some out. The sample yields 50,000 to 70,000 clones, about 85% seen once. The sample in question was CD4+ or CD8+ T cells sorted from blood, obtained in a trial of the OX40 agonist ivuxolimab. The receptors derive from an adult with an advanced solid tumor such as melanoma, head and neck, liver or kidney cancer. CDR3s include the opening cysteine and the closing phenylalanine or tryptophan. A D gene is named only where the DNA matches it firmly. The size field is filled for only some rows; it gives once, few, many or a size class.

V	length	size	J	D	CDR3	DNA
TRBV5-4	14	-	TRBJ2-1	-	CASSLGPTYNEQFF	TGTGCCAGCAGCTTGGGTCCTACCTACAATGAGCAGTTCTTC
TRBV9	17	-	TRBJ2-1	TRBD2	CASSYGLAGGGTDEQFF	TGTGCCAGCAGCTACGGACTAGCGGGGGGAGGTACCGATGAGCAGTTCTTC
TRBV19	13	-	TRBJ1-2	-	CASTASTRRGYTF	TGTGCCAGTACGGCGAGTACCCGGCGGGGCTACACCTTC
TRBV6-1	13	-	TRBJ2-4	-	CASSAIAKNIQYF	TGTGCCAGCAGTGCCATAGCCAAAAACATTCAGTACTTC
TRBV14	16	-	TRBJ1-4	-	CASSQDWGGTNEKLFF	TGTGCCAGCAGCCAAGATTGGGGGGGCACTAATGAAAAACTGTTTTTT
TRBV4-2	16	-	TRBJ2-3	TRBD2	CASSQDGTSGRDTQYF	TGTGCCAGCAGCCAAGATGGGACTAGCGGGAGAGATACGCAGTATTTT
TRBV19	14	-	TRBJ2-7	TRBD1	CASSTDRVVYEQYF	TGTGCCAGTAGTACTGACAGGGTGGTGTACGAGCAGTACTTC
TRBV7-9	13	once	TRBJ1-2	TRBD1	CASSPGQGFGYTF	TGTGCCAGCAGCCCGGGACAGGGATTTGGCTACACCTTC
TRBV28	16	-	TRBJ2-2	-	CASSFWRQSGTGELFF	TGTGCCAGCAGTTTTTGGAGACAATCGGGAACCGGGGAGCTGTTTTTT
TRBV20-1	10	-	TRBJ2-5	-	CSAKAVTQYF	TGCAGTGCTAAGGCAGTGACCCAGTACTTC
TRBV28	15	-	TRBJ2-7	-	CASRGGRFSSYEQYF	TGTGCCAGCAGGGGTGGCAGGTTTAGCTCCTACGAGCAGTACTTC
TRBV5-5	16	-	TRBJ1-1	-	CASSHGGTLSNTEAFF	TGTGCCAGCAGCCACGGGGGGACCCTCTCCAACACTGAAGCTTTCTTT
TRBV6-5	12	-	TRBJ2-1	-	CASSPGNHEQFF	TGTGCCAGCAGCCCCGGTAACCATGAGCAGTTCTTC
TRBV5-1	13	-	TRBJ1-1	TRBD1	CASSVGQGMEAFF	TGCGCCAGCAGCGTGGGACAGGGGATGGAAGCTTTCTTT
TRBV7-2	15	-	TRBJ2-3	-	CASSYLAFSTDTQYF	TGTGCCAGCAGCTATCTAGCGTTTAGCACAGATACGCAGTATTTT
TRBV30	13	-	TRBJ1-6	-	CAWSRRLGSPLHF	TGTGCCTGGAGTCGTAGGTTGGGCTCACCCCTCCACTTT